This T cell receptor beta chain was recovered during a study of T cell responses to AZD1222 COVID-19 vaccine. Libraries were prepared by immunoSEQ multiplex PCR; TCRdb keeps only in-frame clonotypes and omits some of them. This table has 150,000 to 180,000 clones, around 87% appearing once. With 4 bases removed from V and 5 bases from J, the gap between germline ends came to 20 bases. CDR1 SGHDT and CDR2 YYEEEE come from the germline V gene. CDR3 length: 16 residues. The starting material was peripheral blood, obtained 28 days after the second AZD1222 dose. The rearrangement joins TRBV5-6 to TRBJ2-3, with D perhaps matching TRBD1 or TRBD2 (5 bases each). The origin of this receptor is an adult who received the AZD1222 COVID-19 vaccine. CDR3 DNA: TGTGCCAGCAGCGGGGGTTTTAATTCGGCACAAGATACGCAGTATTTT. This sequence encodes CASSGGFNSAQDTQYF.